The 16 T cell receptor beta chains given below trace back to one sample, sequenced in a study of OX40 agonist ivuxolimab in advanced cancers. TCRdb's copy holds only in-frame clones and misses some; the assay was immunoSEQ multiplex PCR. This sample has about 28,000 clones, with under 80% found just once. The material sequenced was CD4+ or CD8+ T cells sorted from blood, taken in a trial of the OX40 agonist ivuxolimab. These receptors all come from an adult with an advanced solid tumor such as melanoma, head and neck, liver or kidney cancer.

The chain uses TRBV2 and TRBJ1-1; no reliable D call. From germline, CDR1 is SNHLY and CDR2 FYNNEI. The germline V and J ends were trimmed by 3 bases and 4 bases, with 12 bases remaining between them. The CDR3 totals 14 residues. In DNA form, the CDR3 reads TGTGCCAGCAGTGACCCAGGCATTGGCACTGAAGCTTTCTTT. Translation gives CASSDPGIGTEAFF. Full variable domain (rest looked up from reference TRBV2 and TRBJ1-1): EPEVTQTPSHQVTQMGQEVILRCVPISNHLYFYWYRQILGQKVEFLVSFYNNEISEKSEIFDDQFSVERPDGSNFTLKIRSTKLEDSAMYFCASSDPGIGTEAFFGQGTRLTVV.

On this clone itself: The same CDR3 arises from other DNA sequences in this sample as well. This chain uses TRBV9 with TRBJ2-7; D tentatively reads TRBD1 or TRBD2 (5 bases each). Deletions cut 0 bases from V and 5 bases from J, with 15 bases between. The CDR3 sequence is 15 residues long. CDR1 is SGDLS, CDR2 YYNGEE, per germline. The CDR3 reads CASSVGGGGSNEQYF. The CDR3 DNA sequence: TGTGCCAGCAGCGTAGGGGGCGGAGGTAGTAACGAGCAGTACTTC.

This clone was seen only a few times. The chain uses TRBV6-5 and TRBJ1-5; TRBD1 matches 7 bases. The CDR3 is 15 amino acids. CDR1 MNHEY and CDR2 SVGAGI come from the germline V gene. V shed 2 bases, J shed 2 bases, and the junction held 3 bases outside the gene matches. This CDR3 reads CASSYAGGGNQPQHF. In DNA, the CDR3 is TGTGCCAGCAGTTACGCAGGGGGTGGCAATCAGCCCCAGCATTTT.

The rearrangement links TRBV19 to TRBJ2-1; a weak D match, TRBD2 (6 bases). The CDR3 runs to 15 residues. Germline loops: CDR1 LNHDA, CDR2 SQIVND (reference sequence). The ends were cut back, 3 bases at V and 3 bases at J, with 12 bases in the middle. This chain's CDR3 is CASSMVAEIYNEQFF. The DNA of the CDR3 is TGTGCCAGTAGTATGGTAGCGGAGATCTACAATGAGCAGTTCTTC. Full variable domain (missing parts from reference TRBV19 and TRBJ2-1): DGGITQSPKYLFRKEGQNVTLSCEQNLNHDAMYWYRQDPGQGLRLIYYSQIVNDFQKGDIAEGYSVSREKKESFPLTVTSAQKNPTAFYLCASSMVAEIYNEQFFGPGTRLTVL.

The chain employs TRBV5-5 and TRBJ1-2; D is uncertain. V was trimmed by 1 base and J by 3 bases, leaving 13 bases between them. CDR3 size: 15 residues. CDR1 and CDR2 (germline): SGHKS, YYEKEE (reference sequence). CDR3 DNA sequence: TGTGCCAGCAGCTTGTTCCTGCGAGACTACTATGGCTACACCTTC. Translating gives CASSLFLRDYYGYTF.

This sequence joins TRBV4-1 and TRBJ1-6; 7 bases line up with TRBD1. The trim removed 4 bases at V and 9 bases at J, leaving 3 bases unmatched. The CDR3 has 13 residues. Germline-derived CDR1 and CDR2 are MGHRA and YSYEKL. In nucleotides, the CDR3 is TGCGCCAGCAGCCGAGGGACAGCTTCACCCCTCCACTTT. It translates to CASSRGTASPLHF.

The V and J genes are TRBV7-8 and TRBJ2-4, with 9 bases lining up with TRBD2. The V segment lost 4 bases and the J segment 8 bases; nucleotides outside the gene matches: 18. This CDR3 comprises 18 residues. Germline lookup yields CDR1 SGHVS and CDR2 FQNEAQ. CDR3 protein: CASSSSGRRTDRLDIQYF. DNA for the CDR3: TGTGCCAGCAGCTCGAGCGGGAGGAGGACGGATAGGCTGGACATTCAGTACTTC.

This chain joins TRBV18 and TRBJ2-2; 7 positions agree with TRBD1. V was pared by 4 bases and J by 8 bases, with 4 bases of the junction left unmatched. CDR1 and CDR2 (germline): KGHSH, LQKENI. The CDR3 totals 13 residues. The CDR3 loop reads CASSRDRSGELFF. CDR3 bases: TGTGCCAGCTCACGGGACAGATCAGGGGAGCTGTTTTTT.

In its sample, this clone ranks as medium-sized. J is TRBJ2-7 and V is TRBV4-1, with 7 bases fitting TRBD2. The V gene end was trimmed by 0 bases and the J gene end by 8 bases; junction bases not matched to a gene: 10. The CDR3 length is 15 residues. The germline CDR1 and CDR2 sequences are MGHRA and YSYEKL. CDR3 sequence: CASSQERGGTVQQYF. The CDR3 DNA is TGCGCCAGCAGCCAAGAAAGGGGAGGGACTGTTCAGCAGTACTTC.

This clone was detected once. The CDR3 spells CASSLESLGASYEQYF. The DNA for the CDR3 is TGCGCCAGCAGCTTAGAGTCTCTGGGGGCCTCCTACGAGCAGTACTTC. The V and J genes are TRBV5-1 and TRBJ2-7; possibly TRBD1 for D (6 bases). V lost 2 bases to trimming and J lost 0 bases, with 15 bases between them. Germline-derived CDR1 and CDR2 are SGHRS and YFSETQ. This CDR3 is built from 16 residues.

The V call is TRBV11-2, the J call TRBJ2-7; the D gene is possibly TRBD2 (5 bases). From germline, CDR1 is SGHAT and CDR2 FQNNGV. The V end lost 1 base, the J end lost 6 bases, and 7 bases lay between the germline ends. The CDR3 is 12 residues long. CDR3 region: CASSLGGFEQYF. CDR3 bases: TGTGCCAGCAGCTTAGGAGGGTTCGAGCAGTACTTC.

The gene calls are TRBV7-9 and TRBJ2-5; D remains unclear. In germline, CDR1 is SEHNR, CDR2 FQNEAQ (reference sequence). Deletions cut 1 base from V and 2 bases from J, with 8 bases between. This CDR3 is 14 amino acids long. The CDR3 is CASSLVSYQETQYF. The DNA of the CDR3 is TGTGCCAGCAGCTTAGTCTCCTATCAAGAGACCCAGTACTTC.

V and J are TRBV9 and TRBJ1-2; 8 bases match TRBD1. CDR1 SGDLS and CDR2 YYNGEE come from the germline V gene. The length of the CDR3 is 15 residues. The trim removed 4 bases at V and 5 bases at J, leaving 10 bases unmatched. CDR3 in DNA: TGTGCCAGCAGCCTACCAAGGACAGGGTGGTATGGCTACACCTTC. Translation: CASSLPRTGWYGYTF.

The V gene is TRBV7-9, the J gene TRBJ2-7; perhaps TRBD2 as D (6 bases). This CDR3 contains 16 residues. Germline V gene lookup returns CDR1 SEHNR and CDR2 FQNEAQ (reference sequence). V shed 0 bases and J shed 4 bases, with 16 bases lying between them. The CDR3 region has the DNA TGTGCCAGCAGCTTAGCGGGCGGGGATAGGGCGTACGAGCAGTACTTC. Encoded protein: CASSLAGGDRAYEQYF.

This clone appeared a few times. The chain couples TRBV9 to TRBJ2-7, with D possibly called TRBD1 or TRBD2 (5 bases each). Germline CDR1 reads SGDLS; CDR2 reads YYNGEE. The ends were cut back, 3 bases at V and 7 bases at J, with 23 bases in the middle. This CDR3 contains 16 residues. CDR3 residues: CASSADGTAVQLEQYF. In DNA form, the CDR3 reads TGTGCCAGCAGCGCCGATGGGACCGCCGTCCAGTTGGAGCAGTACTTC.

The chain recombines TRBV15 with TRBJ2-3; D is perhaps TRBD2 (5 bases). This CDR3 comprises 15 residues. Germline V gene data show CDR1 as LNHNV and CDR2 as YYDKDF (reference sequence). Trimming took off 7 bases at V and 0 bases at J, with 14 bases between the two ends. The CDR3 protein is CATNRWESSTDTQYF. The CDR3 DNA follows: TGTGCCACCAACCGCTGGGAGTCAAGCACAGATACGCAGTATTTT.